A selection of T cell receptor beta chains follows, all from one sample in a study of T cell repertoires in cytomegalovirus infection. TCRdb re-derived calls from the reads in MiXCR, one entry per CDR3 protein. The sample lists over 100,000 distinct CDR3 sequences, around 9.1% seen once, with 31% in the top ten. The antigens of these receptors remain unknown. Sequencing was carried out using PBMCs, sequenced either directly or after in vitro stimulation (not recorded which). These receptors were taken from a human donor in good health (CMV status not recorded). Some clones in this sample may be carry-over from other donors' samples. The CDR3 runs from the conserved cysteine through the conserved F or W. D genes are given only for firm matches. The size of a clone is reported for some rows only, either as once, few or many, or as a class for expanded clones.

cdr3_length	v_call	d_call	j_call	clone_size	cdr3_nt	cdr3_aa
15	TRBV7-2	.	TRBJ1-2	large	TGTGCCAGCAGCTTAGCACGGGCTTTCGGCTATGGCTACACCTTC	CASSLARAFGYGYTF
19	TRBV11-2	TRBD2	TRBJ2-1	.	TGTGCCAGCAGCTTAGGGGTGGCGCGGGAGGGTAGCTCCTACAATGAGCAGTTCTTC	CASSLGVAREGSSYNEQFF
13	TRBV19	.	TRBJ2-3	.	TGTGCCAGCTCGGGGACCTACACAGATACGCAGTATTTT	CASSGTYTDTQYF
15	TRBV7-2	.	TRBJ2-7	many	TGTGCCAGCAGCCAAGCTGGATCTCCAGGTTCCGAGCAGTACTTC	CASSQAGSPGSEQYF
15	TRBV6-6	.	TRBJ1-2	few	TGTGCCAGCAGTTACTCGAAGGGCGGAAATTATGGCTACACCTTC	CASSYSKGGNYGYTF
17	TRBV28	TRBD1	TRBJ1-2	many	TGTGCCAGCAGTTCGAATAAACAGGGGGGTCCTCGGTATGGCTACACCTTC	CASSSNKQGGPRYGYTF
13	TRBV12-3/TRBV12-4	.	TRBJ1-6	few	TGTGCCAGCAGGGCAGGGCTAAATTCACCCCTCCACTTT	CASRAGLNSPLHF
14	TRBV7-9	TRBD1	TRBJ1-2	.	TGTGCCAGCAGCCCAGGACAGGGTGCCTATGGCTACACCTTC	CASSPGQGAYGYTF
16	TRBV19	TRBD1	TRBJ2-2	few	TGTGCCAGTAGTATAATGGGGACAGGGAAGACCGGGGAGCTGTTTTTT	CASSIMGTGKTGELFF
13	TRBV19	.	TRBJ1-2	.	TGTGCCAGTAGCCCGGACTTTAACTATGGCTACACCTTC	CASSPDFNYGYTF
16	TRBV27	TRBD2	TRBJ2-1	many	TGTGCCAGCAGTTTATGGGCTAGCGGGAGGGTGTATGAGCAGTTCTTC	CASSLWASGRVYEQFF
18	TRBV11-2	.	TRBJ2-1	many	TGTGCCAGCAGCTTCTTGGGGGGCGGGAGAGTCTCCTACAATGAGCAGTTCTTC	CASSFLGGGRVSYNEQFF
15	TRBV4-1	.	TRBJ1-4	.	TGCGCCAGCAGCCAAGTACGGGGGACTAATGAAAAACTGTTTTTT	CASSQVRGTNEKLFF
13	TRBV29-1	.	TRBJ1-1	few	TGCAGCGCCTTGACGGACCAGGGCACTGAAGCTTTCTTT	CSALTDQGTEAFF
12	TRBV6-6	.	TRBJ2-3	few	TGTGCCAGCAGTTACCTGGTGGATACGCAGTATTTT	CASSYLVDTQYF
18	TRBV6-5	.	TRBJ1-6	many	TGTGCCAGCAGTTACTCGATAGGGGGGAGCTCCTATAATTCACCCCTCCACTTT	CASSYSIGGSSYNSPLHF
18	TRBV2	TRBD2	TRBJ2-3	many	TGTGCCAGCAGTGGGGACCTTGAGACTAGCGGGAGATGGGATACGCAGTATTTT	CASSGDLETSGRWDTQYF
15	TRBV7-9	.	TRBJ1-1	many	TGTGCCAGCACCAAAGCGGGAAGAGGAGGCACTGAAGCTTTCTTT	CASTKAGRGGTEAFF
13	TRBV6-1	TRBD2	TRBJ2-1	many	TGTGCCAGCAGTGGCTGGGCGGGAGGTGAGCAGTTCTTC	CASSGWAGGEQFF
17	TRBV6-5	.	TRBJ2-1	.	TGTGCCAGCAGTTACTCGCAGGTTCGTGCTGATGGGAATGAGCAGTTCTTC	CASSYSQVRADGNEQFF
13	TRBV7-6	TRBD1	TRBJ1-2	.	TGTGCCAGCAGCTCTAGAGGGGGCTCTGGCTACACCTTC	CASSSRGGSGYTF
13	TRBV25-1	.	TRBJ2-3	few	TGTGCCAGCAGTGAAAATAATCTAGATACGCAGTATTTT	CASSENNLDTQYF
13	TRBV7-8	.	TRBJ2-7	many	TGTGCCAGCAGCCACGGGACGACCTACGAGCAGTACTTC	CASSHGTTYEQYF
13	TRBV19	.	TRBJ1-5	many	TGTGCCAGTAGAGACAGCGACAATCAGCCCCAGCATTTT	CASRDSDNQPQHF
14	TRBV5-4	.	TRBJ1-1	few	TGTGCCAGCAGCTTGGTAAGGGGGGACACTGAAGCTTTCTTT	CASSLVRGDTEAFF
11	TRBV5-4	.	TRBJ2-1	many	TGTGCCAGCAGCACCTACAATGAGCAGTTCTTC	CASSTYNEQFF
14	TRBV7-3	.	TRBJ1-2	few	TGTGCCAGCAGCTCCGGGGTCAGGAGCTATGGCTACACCTTC	CASSSGVRSYGYTF
15	TRBV6-5	.	TRBJ1-2	.	TGTGCCAGCAATACCGACGGTTCAACTAACTATGGCTACACCTTC	CASNTDGSTNYGYTF
12	TRBV20-1	TRBD1	TRBJ2-5	few	TGCAGTGCTAGGGAGGACAGGGAGACCCAGTACTTC	CSAREDRETQYF
14	TRBV7-2	.	TRBJ2-5	many	TGTGCCAGCAGCTTAGACAGGGTCAGAGAGACCCAGTACTTC	CASSLDRVRETQYF
14	TRBV24-1	.	TRBJ2-5	many	TGTGCCACCAGTGATTTGCTGGCGGGAGAGACCCAGTACTTC	CATSDLLAGETQYF
12	TRBV25-1	.	TRBJ1-1	.	TGTGCCAGCAGTGAGTTGAACACTGAAGCTTTCTTT	CASSELNTEAFF
14	TRBV27	.	TRBJ1-1	many	TGTGCCAGCAACTATATCGGGGGAAACACTGAAGCTTTCTTT	CASNYIGGNTEAFF
15	TRBV27	.	TRBJ2-5	many	TGTGCCAGCAGTTTAATAGGACAGACGCAAGAGACCCAGTACTTC	CASSLIGQTQETQYF